The clone carrying this TCR beta chain was counted a few times. Per germline, CDR1 SQVTM and CDR2 ANQGSEA. V lost 4 bases and J 4 bases, leaving 11 bases between the germline ends. The CDR3 covers 13 residues. The data originate from a study of identical twins. TCRdb passed the 5' RACE reads through MiXCR, listing each CDR3 protein once. The data contain 200,000 to 300,000 distinct CDR3 sequences, under 12% of them singletons. V gene TRBV29-1 combines with J gene TRBJ2-1; D may correspond to TRBD1 or TRBD2 (7 bases each). Sequencing was done on a sample of memory T cells sorted from blood. The TCR sequence derives from a man aged 45-60 years in good health. CDR3 residues: CSVARGGYNEQFF. CDR3 coding DNA: TGCAGCGTTGCCAGGGGGGGTTACAATGAGCAGTTCTTC.